One and the same sample provided the 5 T cell receptor beta chains below, sequenced in a study of cytomegalovirus exposure and HLA in healthy donors. Use of 60 Vbeta and 13 Jbeta primers characterized the PCR. Measured with immunoSEQ multiplex PCR; TCRdb has only the in-frame clones, and not every one. The sample carries approximately 190,000 clones, roughly 87% recorded once. What was sequenced was PBMCs. The receptor set was obtained from a boy between 2 and 10 years old in good health and CMV-seronegative.

The V call is TRBV10-3, the J call TRBJ2-5; 10 nucleotides align to TRBD1. The end of the DNA is better explained by TRBJ2-7, so the J call may be wrong. This CDR3 region has 14 residues. Looked up from germline, CDR1 is ENHRY and CDR2 is SYGVKD. CDR3 DNA sequence: TGTGCCATTATGAAGCCGGGACAGGGGTACGAGCAGTACTTC. Translated, it gives CAIMKPGQGYEQYF.

This clone occurred once. The chain is built from TRBV28 and TRBJ1-2; a possible D gene is TRBD1 (6 bases). Trimming removed 6 bases at V and 2 bases at J, with 10 bases between. Germline lookup yields CDR1 MDHEN and CDR2 SYDVKM. The length of the CDR3 is 13 residues. This CDR3 reads CASSIDRNYGYTF. The CDR3 DNA reads TGTGCCAGCAGCATAGACAGGAACTATGGCTACACCTTC.

This clone has a handful of counts. The chain carries TRBV5-6 and TRBJ1-4, with 8 bases lining up with TRBD1. J gave up 5 bases and V 1 base, and 1 base lay outside the gene matches. The CDR3 covers 14 residues. Germline CDR1 is SGHDT and CDR2 is YYEEEE. CDR3 amino acids: CASSLYRGNEKLFF. The CDR3 DNA reads as TGTGCCAGCAGCTTGTACAGGGGGAATGAAAAACTGTTTTTT.

V usage is TRBV28 and J usage is TRBJ2-7, with D tentatively TRBD2 (6 bases). This CDR3 has 15 amino acids. Germline values: CDR1 MDHEN, CDR2 SYDVKM. The V gene lost 5 bases and the J gene lost 0 bases, with 14 bases spanning the gap. The CDR3 loop reads CASSTADGSSYEQYF. The CDR3 DNA sequence: TGTGCCAGCAGTACTGCGGACGGGAGCTCCTACGAGCAGTACTTC.

The V and J genes are TRBV2 and TRBJ1-1, with D perhaps matching TRBD1 (6 bases). This CDR3 spans 13 amino acids. The V gene's germline CDR1 is SNHLY and CDR2 FYNNEI. Trimming shortened V by 4 bases and J by 5 bases, and 11 bases separated the two germline ends. CDR3 DNA: TGTGCCAGCAGTGTCGGCCAGGGGACTGAAGCTTTCTTT. The encoded protein is CASSVGQGTEAFF.